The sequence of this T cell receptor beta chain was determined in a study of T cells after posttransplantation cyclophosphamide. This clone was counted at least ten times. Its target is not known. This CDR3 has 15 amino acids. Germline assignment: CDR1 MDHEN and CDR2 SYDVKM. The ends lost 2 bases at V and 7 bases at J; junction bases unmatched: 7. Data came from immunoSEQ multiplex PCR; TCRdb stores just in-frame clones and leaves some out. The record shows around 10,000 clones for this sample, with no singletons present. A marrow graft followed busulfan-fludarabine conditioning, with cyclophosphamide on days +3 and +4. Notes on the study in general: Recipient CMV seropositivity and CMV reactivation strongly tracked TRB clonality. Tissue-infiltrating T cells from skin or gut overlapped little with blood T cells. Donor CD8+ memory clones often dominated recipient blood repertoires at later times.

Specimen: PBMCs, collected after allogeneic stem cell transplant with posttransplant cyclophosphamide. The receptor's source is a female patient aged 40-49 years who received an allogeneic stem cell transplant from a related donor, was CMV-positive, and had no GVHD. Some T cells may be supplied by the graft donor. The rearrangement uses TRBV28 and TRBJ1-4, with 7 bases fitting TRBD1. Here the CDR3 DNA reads TGTGCCAGCAGTTTACCGGAGGGGGCTGGTGAAAAACTGTTTTTT. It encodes CASSLPEGAGEKLFF.